A selection of T cell receptor beta chains follows, all from one sample in a study of blood T cell repertoires in COVID-19. This table comes from immunoSEQ multiplex PCR, and its TCRdb copy is limited to in-frame clones, with some not included. The sample yields about 190,000 clones, about 83% seen once. Source material: peripheral blood. These receptors were taken from a man aged 45-65 years with active or convalescent COVID-19. Each CDR3 is given with its conserved first and last residue. D genes are given only for firm matches.

TRBJ1-4,TRBV7-6,TRBD1,CASSLDIARGINEKLFF,TGTGCCAGCAGCTTAGATATCGCCAGGGGGATTAATGAAAAACTGTTTTTT
TRBJ2-3,TRBV27,NA,CASSLSPGSTDTQYF,TGTGCCAGCAGTTTATCACCGGGAAGCACAGATACGCAGTATTTT
TRBJ2-5,TRBV7-9,NA,CASSLVGREETQYF,TGTGCCAGCAGCTTAGTTGGCAGGGAAGAGACCCAGTACTTC
TRBJ2-2,TRBV7-3,NA,CASSLTANTGELFF,TGTGCCAGCAGCTTAACCGCGAACACCGGGGAGCTGTTTTTT
TRBJ1-5,TRBV15,TRBD1,CATSRRTGDRNQPQHF,TGTGCCACCAGCAGAAGGACAGGGGATAGGAATCAGCCCCAGCATTTT
TRBJ2-7,TRBV2,NA,CASSEQETPADEQYF,TGTGCCAGCAGTGAACAAGAAACCCCCGCGGACGAGCAGTACTTC
TRBJ2-2,TRBV10-3,TRBD2,CAISESSLAGVNTGELFF,TGTGCCATCAGTGAGTCGTCGCTAGCGGGGGTGAACACCGGGGAGCTGTTTTTT
TRBJ1-3,TRBV7-6,TRBD1,CASSLGGQDYSGNTIYF,TGTGCCAGCAGCTTAGGGGGACAGGATTACTCTGGAAACACCATATATTTT
TRBJ1-1,TRBV7-9,NA,CASSLDGGNTEAFF,TGTGCCAGCAGCCTCGACGGGGGGAACACTGAAGCTTTCTTT
TRBJ1-4,TRBV28,TRBD1,CASSLRTGQGEKLFF,TGTGCCAGCAGTCTAAGGACAGGGCAGGGTGAAAAACTGTTTTTT
TRBJ2-3,TRBV4-1,TRBD2,CASSQVRVGTSPTGNTQYF,TGCGCCAGCAGCCAAGTAAGGGTAGGGACTAGCCCCACTGGGAATACGCAGTATTTT
TRBJ1-1,TRBV18,NA,CASSQESGSIRNTEAFF,TGTGCCAGCTCACAGGAATCAGGGTCTATCCGTAACACTGAAGCTTTCTTT
TRBJ2-7,TRBV5-4,NA,CASSLPGISSYEQYF,TGTGCCAGCAGCTTACCCGGGATTAGCTCCTACGAGCAGTACTTC
TRBJ1-6,TRBV5-6,TRBD1,CASSFGQGAANSPLHF,TGTGCCAGCAGCTTCGGACAGGGGGCGGCTAATTCACCCCTCCACTTT
TRBJ1-1,TRBV5-1,NA,CASSLAGGGTEAFF,TGCGCCAGCAGCTTGGCCGGTGGTGGCACTGAAGCTTTCTTT
TRBJ2-5,TRBV20-1,NA,CSASLETQYF,TGCAGTGCTAGCCTCGAGACCCAGTACTTC
TRBJ1-5,TRBV2,NA,CASSVLHRSSNQPQHF,TGTGCCAGCAGTGTCCTTCACAGGTCAAGCAATCAGCCCCAGCATTTT